This T cell receptor beta chain was obtained from a study of metastatic and nonmetastatic thyroid tumors. Looking at the study overall: A comparison of repertoires was made across blood and tumor or nodule tissue from malignant and benign thyroid patients. General study results and limits: The study reportedly found significantly higher TCR beta diversity in malignant thyroid tumors than benign nodules, in blood and tumor.

There are 11 residues in the CDR3. Trimming shortened V by 4 bases and J by 8 bases, and 9 bases separated the two germline ends. Germline CDR1 is SGHRS and CDR2 is YFSETQ. All patients reached thyroid surgery having received no treatment beforehand. Details on this clone: Its antigen is not identified.

TCRdb redid the clone calls on the PCR reads using MiXCR. The data show just over 20,000 clones, just over 35% seen once. V gene TRBV5-1 combines with J gene TRBJ1-2; D not resolved. The sample taken for sequencing was tumor tissue. This receptor was obtained from a female donor with papillary thyroid cancer or a benign thyroid nodule (not recorded which). Some clones in this sample may be carry-over from other donors' samples. CDR3 loop: CASSRDGGYTF. CDR3 DNA: TGCGCCAGCAGCCGCGACGGAGGCTACACCTTC. The full variable domain, with the rest looked up from reference TRBV5-1 and TRBJ1-2, is KAGVTQTPRYLIKTRGQQVTLSCSPISGHRSVSWYQQTPGQGLQFLFEYFSETQRNKGNFPGRFSGRQFSNSRSEMNVSTLELGDSALYLCASSRDGGYTFGSGTRLTVV.